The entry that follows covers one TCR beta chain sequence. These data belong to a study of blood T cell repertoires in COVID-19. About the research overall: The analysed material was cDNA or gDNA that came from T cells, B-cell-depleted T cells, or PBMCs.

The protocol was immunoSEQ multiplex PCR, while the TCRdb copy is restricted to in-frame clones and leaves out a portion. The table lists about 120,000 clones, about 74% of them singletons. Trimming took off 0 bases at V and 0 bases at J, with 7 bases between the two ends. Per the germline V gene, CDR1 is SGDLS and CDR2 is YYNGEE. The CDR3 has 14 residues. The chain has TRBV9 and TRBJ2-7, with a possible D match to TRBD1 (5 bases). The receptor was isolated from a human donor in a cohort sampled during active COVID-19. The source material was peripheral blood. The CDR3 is CASSVEGASYEQYF. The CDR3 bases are TGTGCCAGCAGCGTAGAAGGGGCCTCCTACGAGCAGTACTTC. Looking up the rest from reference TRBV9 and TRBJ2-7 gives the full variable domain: DSGVTQTPKHLITATGQRVTLRCSPRSGDLSVYWYQQSLDQGLQFLIQYYNGEERAKGNILERFSAQQFPDLHSELNLSSLELGDSALYFCASSVEGASYEQYFGPGTRLTVT.